The rows below give T cell receptor beta chains drawn from one sample of a study of T-cell reconstitution after alpha-beta-depleted transplantation in children. TCRdb reprocessed the PCR reads via MiXCR and lists one record per CDR3 protein. Among 700,000 to 950,000 distinct CDR3 sequences listed, roughly 15% were seen once. Specimen: PBMCs, mostly from graft donor cells, collected 360 days after TCRalphabeta/CD19-depleted stem cell transplant. Receptors originate from a male patient younger than 18 who had a stem cell transplant for acute lymphoblastic leukemia, so the T cells may come from the graft donor. Both conserved end residues are part of each CDR3. The D gene is left open where the match is weak. The size of a clone is reported for some rows only, either as once, few or many, or as a class for expanded clones.

v_call: TRBV3-1; j_call: TRBJ2-7; d_call: NA; clone_size: many; cdr3_aa: CASSHLSGGEQYF; cdr3_nt: TGTGCCAGCAGCCATCTGAGTGGAGGCGAGCAGTACTTC
v_call: TRBV5-1; j_call: TRBJ2-5; d_call: TRBD2; clone_size: NA; cdr3_aa: CASSWEGPQETQYF; cdr3_nt: TGCGCCAGCAGCTGGGAGGGACCTCAAGAGACCCAGTACTTC
v_call: TRBV2; j_call: TRBJ2-7; d_call: NA; clone_size: NA; cdr3_aa: CASSRRVTAIEQYF; cdr3_nt: TGTGCCAGCAGCCGCAGGGTCACGGCCATCGAGCAGTACTTC
v_call: TRBV5-4; j_call: TRBJ1-1; d_call: NA; clone_size: NA; cdr3_aa: CASSLLRGVEGGTEAFF; cdr3_nt: TGTGCCAGCAGCTTGCTTCGAGGAGTGGAGGGAGGCACTGAAGCTTTCTTT
v_call: TRBV7-8; j_call: TRBJ1-1; d_call: NA; clone_size: many; cdr3_aa: CAAGRGRLYDEAFF; cdr3_nt: TGTGCCGCCGGAAGGGGGAGGCTATACGATGAAGCTTTCTTT
v_call: TRBV5-1; j_call: TRBJ1-2; d_call: NA; clone_size: NA; cdr3_aa: CASSLIRRQDLFSNYGYTF; cdr3_nt: TGCGCCAGCAGCTTGATCCGCCGACAGGACCTTTTTTCCAACTATGGCTACACCTTC
v_call: TRBV12-3/TRBV12-4; j_call: TRBJ2-7; d_call: TRBD2; clone_size: NA; cdr3_aa: CASSLGRGLADYEQYF; cdr3_nt: TGTGCCAGCAGTTTAGGACGGGGACTAGCGGATTACGAGCAGTACTTC
v_call: TRBV20-1; j_call: TRBJ1-1; d_call: NA; clone_size: NA; cdr3_aa: CSARSDRNTEAFF; cdr3_nt: TGCAGTGCCAGGTCCGACAGGAACACTGAAGCTTTCTTT
v_call: TRBV15; j_call: TRBJ2-1; d_call: TRBD2; clone_size: NA; cdr3_aa: CATSPGLADNEQFF; cdr3_nt: TGTGCCACCAGTCCCGGACTAGCGGACAATGAGCAGTTCTTC
v_call: TRBV7-9; j_call: TRBJ2-5; d_call: NA; clone_size: few; cdr3_aa: CASSYLAGLGTQYF; cdr3_nt: TGTGCCAGCAGCTACCTGGCGGGGTTGGGGACCCAGTACTTC
v_call: TRBV28; j_call: TRBJ2-7; d_call: NA; clone_size: few; cdr3_aa: CASSFGRLYEQYF; cdr3_nt: TGTGCCAGCAGTTTCGGACGCCTCTACGAGCAGTACTTC
v_call: TRBV11-2; j_call: TRBJ2-7; d_call: NA; clone_size: many; cdr3_aa: CASSPGVAYEQYF; cdr3_nt: TGTGCCAGCAGCCCGGGTGTTGCCTACGAGCAGTACTTC
v_call: TRBV30; j_call: TRBJ2-7; d_call: TRBD1; clone_size: NA; cdr3_aa: CAWSTGTGAYEQYF; cdr3_nt: TGTGCCTGGAGTACTGGGACAGGGGCCTACGAGCAGTACTTC
v_call: TRBV5-1; j_call: TRBJ1-2; d_call: NA; clone_size: few; cdr3_aa: CASSSTLGYGYTF; cdr3_nt: TGCGCCAGCAGCAGTACCTTGGGCTATGGCTACACCTTC
v_call: TRBV5-1; j_call: TRBJ2-5; d_call: NA; clone_size: NA; cdr3_aa: CASSLARLGKETQYF; cdr3_nt: TGCGCCAGCAGCTTGGCACGACTGGGGAAAGAGACCCAGTACTTC
v_call: TRBV6-5; j_call: TRBJ2-3; d_call: TRBD2; clone_size: few; cdr3_aa: CASSWPGLAGGKDTQYF; cdr3_nt: TGTGCCAGCAGTTGGCCCGGACTAGCGGGAGGTAAAGATACGCAGTATTTT
v_call: TRBV20-1; j_call: TRBJ2-6; d_call: TRBD2; clone_size: NA; cdr3_aa: CSASPRLAGGTGANVLTF; cdr3_nt: TGCAGTGCTTCACCCCGACTAGCGGGAGGGACTGGGGCCAACGTCCTGACTTTC
v_call: TRBV18; j_call: TRBJ2-1; d_call: NA; clone_size: once; cdr3_aa: CASSSRGVPPYNEQFF; cdr3_nt: TGTGCCAGCTCATCCCGAGGCGTTCCCCCCTACAATGAGCAGTTCTTC
v_call: TRBV10-3; j_call: TRBJ2-5; d_call: NA; clone_size: NA; cdr3_aa: CATQGGLARGVATQYF; cdr3_nt: TGTGCCACCCAGGGCGGGCTAGCTAGGGGGGTTGCGACCCAGTACTTC
v_call: TRBV20-1; j_call: TRBJ2-1; d_call: NA; clone_size: few; cdr3_aa: CSATDGSGGNNEQFF; cdr3_nt: TGCAGTGCCACCGACGGTTCGGGCGGCAACAATGAGCAGTTCTTC
v_call: TRBV10-1; j_call: TRBJ2-7; d_call: NA; clone_size: many; cdr3_aa: CASSGKDYEQYF; cdr3_nt: TGCGCCAGCAGTGGGAAAGACTACGAGCAGTACTTC
v_call: TRBV9; j_call: TRBJ1-1; d_call: TRBD1; clone_size: once; cdr3_aa: CASSVGNRGNTEAFF; cdr3_nt: TGTGCCAGCAGCGTAGGTAACAGGGGGAACACTGAAGCTTTCTTT
v_call: TRBV29-1; j_call: TRBJ2-3; d_call: TRBD2; clone_size: many; cdr3_aa: CSVEVPASGSTDTQYF; cdr3_nt: TGCAGCGTTGAGGTTCCTGCTAGCGGGAGCACAGATACGCAGTATTTT
v_call: TRBV5-4; j_call: TRBJ2-7; d_call: TRBD1; clone_size: NA; cdr3_aa: CASSLNGGTGSYEQYF; cdr3_nt: TGTGCCAGCAGCTTGAATGGAGGGACAGGTTCCTACGAGCAGTACTTC
v_call: TRBV15; j_call: TRBJ2-3; d_call: TRBD2; clone_size: many; cdr3_aa: CATSRDLIGGRTDTQYF; cdr3_nt: TGTGCCACCAGCAGAGACCTAATAGGCGGGAGAACAGATACGCAGTATTTT
v_call: TRBV4-2; j_call: TRBJ2-1; d_call: TRBD2; clone_size: few; cdr3_aa: CASRLTTSAASEQFF; cdr3_nt: TGTGCCAGCAGGCTCACGACTAGCGCCGCCAGTGAGCAGTTCTTC
v_call: TRBV4-1; j_call: TRBJ2-7; d_call: NA; clone_size: many; cdr3_aa: CASSQAWRGRSYEQYF; cdr3_nt: TGCGCCAGCAGCCAAGCTTGGCGGGGCCGTTCCTACGAGCAGTACTTC
v_call: TRBV3-1; j_call: TRBJ1-5; d_call: NA; clone_size: NA; cdr3_aa: CASSPSGQPNQPQHF; cdr3_nt: TGTGCCAGCAGCCCCTCCGGACAGCCCAATCAGCCCCAGCATTTT
v_call: TRBV6-1; j_call: TRBJ1-5; d_call: TRBD1; clone_size: NA; cdr3_aa: CASSDRDRGRQPQHF; cdr3_nt: TGTGCCAGCAGTGACAGGGACAGGGGGCGTCAGCCCCAGCATTTT
v_call: TRBV2; j_call: TRBJ1-2; d_call: NA; clone_size: NA; cdr3_aa: CASSYTSGGLNYGYTF; cdr3_nt: TGTGCCAGCAGTTACACGAGTGGCGGTCTAAACTATGGCTACACCTTC
v_call: TRBV4-1; j_call: TRBJ2-5; d_call: TRBD1; clone_size: once; cdr3_aa: CASRQGDRGRLETQYF; cdr3_nt: TGCGCCAGCAGGCAAGGCGACAGGGGGCGTTTAGAGACCCAGTACTTC
v_call: TRBV24-1; j_call: TRBJ2-2; d_call: TRBD2; clone_size: NA; cdr3_aa: CATSDLSSGRGTGELFF; cdr3_nt: TGTGCCACCAGTGATTTGTCTAGCGGGAGGGGCACCGGGGAGCTGTTTTTT
v_call: TRBV29-1; j_call: TRBJ2-1; d_call: TRBD2; clone_size: few; cdr3_aa: CSVEDPTGGLNEQFF; cdr3_nt: TGCAGCGTTGAAGATCCAACGGGAGGGCTCAATGAGCAGTTCTTC
v_call: TRBV5-1; j_call: TRBJ2-1; d_call: NA; clone_size: few; cdr3_aa: CASSSRRGETYNEQFF; cdr3_nt: TGCGCCAGCAGCTCCCGTCGAGGAGAGACCTACAATGAGCAGTTCTTC
v_call: TRBV7-2; j_call: TRBJ2-1; d_call: NA; clone_size: many; cdr3_aa: CASSKTAAASGDNEQFF; cdr3_nt: TGTGCCAGCAGCAAGACAGCGGCGGCTAGTGGAGATAATGAGCAGTTCTTC
v_call: TRBV5-1; j_call: TRBJ2-5; d_call: TRBD2; clone_size: few; cdr3_aa: CASSFGTSGRWETQYF; cdr3_nt: TGCGCCAGCAGCTTCGGGACTAGCGGGAGATGGGAGACCCAGTACTTC
v_call: TRBV7-3; j_call: TRBJ2-3; d_call: NA; clone_size: few; cdr3_aa: CASSSGVMGADTQYF; cdr3_nt: TGTGCCAGCAGCTCCGGGGTGATGGGGGCAGATACGCAGTATTTT
v_call: TRBV6-5; j_call: TRBJ1-4; d_call: NA; clone_size: NA; cdr3_aa: CASSHALARDEKLFF; cdr3_nt: TGTGCCAGCAGTCACGCCCTGGCCCGGGATGAAAAACTGTTTTTT
v_call: TRBV7-8; j_call: TRBJ2-7; d_call: TRBD1; clone_size: few; cdr3_aa: CASSSDRGNEQYF; cdr3_nt: TGTGCCAGCAGCTCGGACAGGGGCAACGAGCAGTACTTC
v_call: TRBV5-5; j_call: TRBJ2-7; d_call: TRBD2; clone_size: NA; cdr3_aa: CASRTSGHYEQYF; cdr3_nt: TGTGCCAGCAGAACTAGCGGACACTACGAGCAGTACTTC
v_call: TRBV7-8; j_call: TRBJ2-5; d_call: NA; clone_size: many; cdr3_aa: CASRGWRDQETQYF; cdr3_nt: TGTGCCAGCAGGGGGTGGCGGGACCAAGAGACCCAGTACTTC